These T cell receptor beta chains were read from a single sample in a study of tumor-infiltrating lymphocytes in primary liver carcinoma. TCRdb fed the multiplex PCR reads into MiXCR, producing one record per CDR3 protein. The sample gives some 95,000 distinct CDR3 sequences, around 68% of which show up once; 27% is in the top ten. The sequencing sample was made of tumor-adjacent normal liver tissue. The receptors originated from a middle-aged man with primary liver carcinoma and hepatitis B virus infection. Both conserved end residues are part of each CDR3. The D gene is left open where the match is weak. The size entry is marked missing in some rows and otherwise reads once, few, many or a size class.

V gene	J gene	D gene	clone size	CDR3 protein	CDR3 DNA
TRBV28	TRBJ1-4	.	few	CASRDLGEKLFF	TGTGCCAGCCGGGACCTCGGTGAAAAACTGTTTTTT
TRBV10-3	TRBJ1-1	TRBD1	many	CAISGDRGNTEAFF	TGTGCCATCAGTGGGGACAGGGGGAACACTGAAGCTTTCTTT
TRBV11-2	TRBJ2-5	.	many	CASSYRTGTQYF	TGTGCCAGCAGCTACAGAACAGGGACCCAGTACTTC
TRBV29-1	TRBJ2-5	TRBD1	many	CSVEWGQGQETQYF	TGCAGCGTTGAATGGGGACAGGGGCAAGAGACCCAGTACTTC
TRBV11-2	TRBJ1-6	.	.	CDSSPYTDSPLHF	TGTGACAGCAGCCCCTACACGGATTCACCCCTCCACTTT
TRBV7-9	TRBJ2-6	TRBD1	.	CASSAGTAGANVLTF	TGTGCCAGCAGCGCCGGGACAGCTGGGGCCAACGTCCTGACTTTC
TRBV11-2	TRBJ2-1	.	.	CASRLDINNEQLF	TGTGCCAGCAGATTAGATATCAACAATGAGCAGCTCTTC
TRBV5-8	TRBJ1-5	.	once	CASTNSDTASNQPHHF	TGTGCCAGCACCAATTCGGACACAGCTAGCAATCAGCCCCATCATTTT
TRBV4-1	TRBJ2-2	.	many	CASSPPEGTGELFF	TGCGCCAGCAGCCCTCCCGAGGGGACCGGGGAGCTGTTTTTT
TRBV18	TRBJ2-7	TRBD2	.	CASSPGLAGGPTSYEQYF	TGTGCCAGCTCACCCGGACTAGCGGGAGGGCCCACTTCCTACGAGCAGTACTTC
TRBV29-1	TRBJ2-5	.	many	CSVVQGGSSQETQYF	TGCAGCGTTGTGCAGGGAGGCTCATCTCAAGAGACCCAGTACTTC
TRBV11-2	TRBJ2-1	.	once	CASSQTPSPEQFF	TGTGCCAGCAGTCAAACCCCTAGTCCTGAGCAGTTCTTC
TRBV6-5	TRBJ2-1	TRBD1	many	CASSPGTGRGNEQFF	TGTGCCAGCAGTCCCGGGACAGGGAGGGGTAATGAGCAGTTCTTC
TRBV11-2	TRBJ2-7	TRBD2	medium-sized	CASSTPSGDYEQYF	TGTGCCAGCAGCACCCCTAGCGGGGACTACGAGCAGTACTTC
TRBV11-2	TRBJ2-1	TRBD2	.	CASSPKQGREGQISYKEQFF	TGTGCCAGCAGCCCCAAACAGGGGCGGGAGGGCCAAATTTCCTACAAAGAGCAGTTCTTC
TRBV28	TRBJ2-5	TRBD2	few	CASSSRPGLAGSGETQYF	TGTGCCAGCAGCTCCCGCCCGGGACTAGCGGGATCAGGGGAGACCCAGTACTTC
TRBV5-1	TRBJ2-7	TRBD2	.	CASSGLAGAHGRYF	TGCGCCAGTTCGGGACTAGCGGGAGCCCACGGGCGGTACTTC
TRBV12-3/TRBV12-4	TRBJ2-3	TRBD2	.	CASTQVAGARDTQYF	TGTGCCAGCACCCAGGTAGCGGGCGCCAGAGATACGCAATATTTT
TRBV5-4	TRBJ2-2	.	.	CASQLEIRWRTGGLFF	TGTGCCAGCCAGCTTGAAATCAGGTGGCGGACCGGGGGGCTGTTTTTT
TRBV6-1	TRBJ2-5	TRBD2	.	CASSVREYETQYF	TGTGCCAGCAGTGTGCGGGAGTATGAGACCCAGTACTTT
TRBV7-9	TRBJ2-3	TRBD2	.	CACSLGSSGRAGTDAQYF	TGTGCCTGCAGCTTAGGCAGTAGCGGGAGGGCCGGCACAGATGCTCAGTATTTT
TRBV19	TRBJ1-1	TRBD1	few	CASSTGTALGAFF	TGTGCCAGTAGTACCGGGACAGCCTTGGGGGCTTTCTTT
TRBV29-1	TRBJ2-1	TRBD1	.	CGGLPGQGVDEKFF	TGCGGCGGATTGCCGGGACAGGGGGTAGATGAGAAGTTCTTC
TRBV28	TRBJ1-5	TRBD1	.	CASSSGTGYYSNQPQHF	TGTGCCAGCAGTTCCGGGACAGGATACTATAGCAATCAGCCCCAGCATTTT
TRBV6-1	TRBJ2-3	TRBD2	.	CASSGTGGLTDTQYF	TGTGCCAGTAGTGGGACGGGAGGTCTAACAGATACGCAGTATTTT
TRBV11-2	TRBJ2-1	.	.	CASSPSTGSYNEQSF	TGTGCCAGCAGTCCTAGCACGGGCTCCTACAATGAGCAGTCCTTC
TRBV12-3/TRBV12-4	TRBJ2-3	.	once	CASSRDSAETQYF	TGTGCTAGCAGCCGTGATTCAGCAGAAACGCAGTATTTT
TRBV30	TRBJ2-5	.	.	CAWSVGYLGTQCF	TGTGCCTGGAGTGTAGGATACCTGGGGACCCAGTGCTTC
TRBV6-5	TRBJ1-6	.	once	CGSSYFSGEGSPLHF	TGTGGTAGCAGTTACTTTTCGGGGGAGGGTTCACCCCTCCACTTT
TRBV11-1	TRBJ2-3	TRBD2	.	CASSYGLASEDMQYF	TGTGCCAGCAGCTATGGACTAGCCAGTGAAGATATGCAGTACTTT